What follows are 26 T cell receptor beta chains derived from one specimen sequenced in a study of cytomegalovirus exposure and HLA in healthy donors. The primer mix had 60 Vbeta and 13 Jbeta primers. The assay was immunoSEQ multiplex PCR, and TCRdb's table has in-frame clones only and misses some. The sample has some 86,000 clones; about 72% are singletons. The sequencing input was PBMCs. Receptors originate from a man in his thirties or forties in good health and CMV-seronegative.

This clone appeared once. The chain employs TRBV19 and TRBJ1-5; possibly TRBD1 for D (5 bases). This CDR3 comprises 18 residues. V lost 5 bases to trimming and J lost 2 bases, with 22 bases between them. Germline V CDR1 and CDR2: LNHDA, SQIVND (reference sequence). DNA of the CDR3: TGTGCCAGTAGTTTAAGGCCAGGGAAGCGACATGGCAATCAGCCCCAGCATTTT. Protein product: CASSLRPGKRHGNQPQHF.

This clone has only a few counts. The V and J genes are TRBV6-4 and TRBJ2-1; TRBD1 aligns across 7 bases. CDR1 and CDR2 from the germline V gene are MRHNA and SNTAGT. The V and J ends lost 5 bases and 0 bases, in that order; junction bases with no gene match: 10. The CDR3 length is 17 residues. The CDR3 nucleotides read TGTGCCAGCAGTTTGACAGGGCAGCCGAGCTCCTACAATGAGCAGTTCTTC. As protein: CASSLTGQPSSYNEQFF.

The chain is built from TRBV7-9 and TRBJ1-1; maybe TRBD1 (6 bases). CDR1 is SEHNR, CDR2 FQNEAQ, per germline (reference sequence). Trimming shortened V by 0 bases and J by 8 bases, and 13 bases separated the two germline ends. The CDR3 spans 14 residues. The CDR3 protein is CASSLASGAEEAFF. The CDR3 DNA sequence: TGTGCCAGCAGCTTAGCGTCAGGGGCTGAAGAAGCTTTCTTT.

The sample holds one count of this clone. The chain links TRBV19 to TRBJ1-3; 7 nucleotides align to TRBD1. From germline, CDR1 is LNHDA and CDR2 SQIVND (reference sequence). This CDR3 region has 14 residues. Trimming at V came to 6 bases and at J to 2 bases, leaving 4 bases not matched to a gene. CDR3 nucleotides: TGTGCCAGTAGGTCGCAGGGGGCTGGAAACACCATATATTTT. It translates to CASRSQGAGNTIYF.

This chain uses TRBV6-1 with TRBJ2-5; possible D gene TRBD2, 5 bases. Trimming removed 3 bases at V and 7 bases at J, with 21 bases between. Germline assignment: CDR1 MNHNS and CDR2 SASEGT. The CDR3 extends over 16 amino acids. CDR3 sequence: CASSEGAARASGTQYF. CDR3 in DNA: TGTGCCAGCAGTGAGGGAGCAGCTAGGGCCTCCGGGACCCAGTACTTC.

This chain links TRBV19 with TRBJ2-2; D is possibly TRBD2 (6 bases). The ends were cut back, 6 bases at V and 2 bases at J, with 13 bases in the middle. The CDR3 is made up of 15 amino acids. From germline, CDR1 is LNHDA and CDR2 SQIVND (reference sequence). The CDR3 DNA follows: TGTGCCAGTAGGGCCCCAGGGACTAACACCGGGGAGCTGTTTTTT. Its translation: CASRAPGTNTGELFF.

The rearrangement links TRBV18 to TRBJ2-7, with 7 bases fitting TRBD1. The ends lost 3 bases at V and 7 bases at J; junction bases unmatched: 12. The germline gives CDR1 KGHSH, CDR2 LQKENI. The CDR3 length is 15 residues. The CDR3 sequence is CASSPNEQGVGEQYF. DNA of the CDR3: TGTGCCAGCTCACCGAACGAGCAGGGGGTAGGGGAGCAGTACTTC.

The chain has TRBV6-4 and TRBJ1-1, with TRBD1 matching over 8 bases. CDR1 MRHNA and CDR2 SNTAGT come from the germline V gene. This CDR3 spans 13 amino acids. V lost 6 bases and J lost 7; bases outside the gene matches: 7. Here the CDR3 reads CASSRQGSDEAFF. The CDR3 coding sequence is TGTGCCAGCAGCAGACAGGGGAGTGATGAAGCTTTCTTT.

In its sample, this clone was seen a few times. This chain links TRBV5-4 with TRBJ2-7; D gene unclear. The CDR3 is made up of 14 amino acids. Deletions cut 0 bases from V and 0 bases from J, with 7 bases between. CDR1 SGHNT and CDR2 YYREEE come from the germline V gene (reference sequence). CDR3 bases: TGTGCCAGCAGCTTGGTGAGCGACTCCTACGAGCAGTACTTC. Translated: CASSLVSDSYEQYF.

This clone was counted only a few times. Its ends do not fully match the called genes, so a read error is possible. The chain couples TRBV7-9 to TRBJ2-7; 7 bases match TRBD2. The germline V gene has CDR1 SEHNR and CDR2 FQNEAQ (reference sequence). This CDR3 comprises 14 residues. The CDR3 loop is CSSSWEGQADNPYF. The CDR3 DNA sequence: TGTTCCAGCAGCTGGGAGGGCCAGGCCGATAACCCGTACTTC.

This clone was recorded a few times. The chain links TRBV27 to TRBJ2-1, with TRBD2 matching 11 bases. This CDR3 has 17 amino acids. The germline CDR1 and CDR2 sequences are MNHEY and SMNVEV (reference sequence). Trimming removed 4 bases from V and 3 bases from J; junction bases left unmatched: 8. DNA of the CDR3: TGTGCCAGCAGTTCCCAACTAGCGGGGGATAGCTACAATGAGCAGTTCTTC. Encoded protein: CASSSQLAGDSYNEQFF.

The gene calls are TRBV19 and TRBJ1-3, with D unresolved. This CDR3 region has 15 residues. CDR1 is LNHDA, CDR2 SQIVND, per germline (reference sequence). V gave up 3 bases and J gave up 4 bases, with 13 bases separating them. In DNA form, the CDR3 reads TGTGCCAGTAGTATTGAGGGCCGCAGAGGAAACACCATATATTTT. This codes for CASSIEGRRGNTIYF.

This clone was recorded a few times. This chain links TRBV4-1 with TRBJ1-2; the D gene is possibly TRBD1 (6 bases). Between the trimmed V and J ends, which lost 3 bases and 5 bases, there was a span of 10 bases. The CDR3 totals 13 residues. In germline, CDR1 is MGHRA, CDR2 YSYEKL. The CDR3 region has the DNA TGCGCCAGCAGCCACCCAGGGGTTTATGGCTACACCTTC. This codes for CASSHPGVYGYTF.

V and J are TRBV2 and TRBJ1-4, with 11 positions matching TRBD1. This CDR3 is built from 13 residues. J lost 8 bases, V lost 8 bases, and 4 bases had no gene match. Germline CDR1 and CDR2: SNHLY and FYNNEI. The CDR3 loop reads CASGQGAGEKLFF. The CDR3 nucleotides read TGTGCCAGCGGACAGGGGGCCGGGGAAAAACTGTTTTTT.

This rearrangement joins TRBV7-2 to TRBJ2-7, with D possibly TRBD2 on 7 matching bases. The CDR3 is 15 amino acids. Germline-derived CDR1 and CDR2 are SGHTA and FQGNSA. Trimming took off 5 bases at V and 5 bases at J, with 19 bases between the two ends. As DNA, the CDR3 is TGTGCCAGCAGCAAGGGGGGGCGGGAGACGCACGAGCAGTACTTC. Its translation: CASSKGGRETHEQYF. Full variable domain (outside the CDR3, taken from reference TRBV7-2 and TRBJ2-7): GAGVSQSPSNKVTEKGKDVELRCDPISGHTALYWYRQSLGQGLEFLIYFQGNSAPDKSGLPSDRFSAERTGGSVSTLTIQRTQQEDSAVYLCASSKGGRETHEQYFGPGTRLTVT.

The rearrangement links TRBV11-3 to TRBJ2-5; possible D gene TRBD2, 5 bases. Per the germline V gene, CDR1 is SGHNT and CDR2 is YENEEA. Trimming removed 1 base from V and 4 bases from J, with 13 bases in between. The CDR3 loop spans 15 amino acids. In DNA, the CDR3 is TGTGCCAGCAGCTTAGGAGGGAGTACCGGAGAGACCCAGTACTTC. Its protein is CASSLGGSTGETQYF.

The J gene is TRBJ2-3, the V gene TRBV7-2, with 7 bases matching TRBD2. The germline gives CDR1 SGHTA, CDR2 FQGNSA. The CDR3 has 15 residues. Unmatched junction bases numbered 8, after V lost 6 bases and J lost 2 bases. CDR3 nucleotide sequence: TGTGCCAGCAGGATATTTGCGGGGGTCACAGATACGCAGTATTTT. The encoded protein is CASRIFAGVTDTQYF. The full variable domain, in which reference TRBV7-2 and TRBJ2-3 provide the parts outside the CDR3, is GAGVSQSPSNKVTEKGKDVELRCDPISGHTALYWYRQSLGQGLEFLIYFQGNSAPDKSGLPSDRFSAERTGGSVSTLTIQRTQQEDSAVYLCASRIFAGVTDTQYFGPGTRLTVL.

This clone was counted only a few times. The chain links TRBV4-3 to TRBJ2-7; maybe TRBD2 (5 bases). The germline V gene has CDR1 LGHNA and CDR2 YSLEER. This CDR3 region has 17 residues. The V and J ends lost 0 bases and 1 base respectively, with 16 bases between them. The CDR3 loop is CASSQDLMAGDSYEQYF. The CDR3 DNA reads as TGCGCCAGCAGCCAAGATCTTATGGCGGGCGATTCCTACGAGCAGTACTTC.

This sequence joins TRBV4-1 and TRBJ1-5, with 7 bases lining up with TRBD1. The ends lost 1 base at V and 7 bases at J; junction bases unmatched: 7. CDR3 length equals 15 residues. Looked up from germline, CDR1 is MGHRA and CDR2 is YSYEKL. CDR3 sequence (DNA): TGCGCCAGCAGCCAAGGACAGGGTTACTACCAGCCCCAGCATTTT. Encoded protein: CASSQGQGYYQPQHF.

This clone came up a few times. The chain carries TRBV30 and TRBJ1-6, with D possibly TRBD1 on 5 matching bases. Germline V gene data show CDR1 as GTSNPN and CDR2 as SVGIG (reference sequence). V lost 1 base and J lost 14, with 12 bases in between. The CDR3 has 12 amino acids. This CDR3 is CAWSGQFFSLHF. The CDR3 coding sequence is TGTGCCTGGAGTGGACAGTTTTTTTCCCTCCACTTT. The variable domain in full, completed from reference TRBV30 and TRBJ1-6, reads SQTIHQWPATLVQPVGSPLSLECTVEGTSNPNLYWYRQAAGRGLQLLFYSVGIGQISSEVPQNLSASRPQDRQFILSSKKLLLSDSGFYLCAWSGQFFSLHFGNGTRLTVT.

This chain links TRBV5-4 with TRBJ1-1; perhaps TRBD1 as D (6 bases). In germline, CDR1 is SGHNT, CDR2 YYREEE (reference sequence). Trimming left V 4 bases short and J 7 bases short, with 14 bases between. The CDR3 extends over 13 amino acids. The CDR3 coding sequence is TGTGCCAGCAGCCCGGCCGAGGGGGTTGAAGCTTTCTTT. Its protein is CASSPAEGVEAFF.

The chain employs TRBV4-1 and TRBJ1-4, with 9 bases matching TRBD1. Trimming removed 4 bases from V and 5 bases from J; junction bases left unmatched: 8. Germline loops: CDR1 MGHRA, CDR2 YSYEKL. The CDR3 spans 16 residues. CDR3 bases: TGCGCCAGCAGCCCCATAGGAACAGGGGGCAATGAAAAACTGTTTTTT. It specifies CASSPIGTGGNEKLFF.

Note on this clone: This CDR3 is also generated by other DNA sequences in the sample. The chain combines TRBV5-1 with TRBJ1-1; tentatively, D is TRBD1 (6 bases). V shed 2 bases and J shed 1 base, with 6 bases lying between them. The CDR3 runs to 13 residues. Germline CDR1 and CDR2: SGHRS and YFSETQ. CDR3 amino acids: CASSLGGNTEAFF. CDR3 nucleotides: TGCGCCAGCAGCTTAGGGGGGAACACTGAAGCTTTCTTT.

In its sample, this clone was seen once. An end of the junction does not agree with germline; a read error may underlie this. The rearrangement joins TRBV7-9 to TRBJ1-4; no clear D gene. This CDR3 is 16 amino acids long. Germline V CDR1 and CDR2: SEHNR, FQNEAQ (reference sequence). The CDR3: CSSSLTTTGTNEKLFF. The CDR3 DNA follows: TGTTCCAGCAGCTTAACGACAACTGGAACTAATGAAAAACTGTTTTTT.

Concerning this clone itself: The sample has other DNA sequences that encode this CDR3 too. The V gene is TRBV5-1, the J gene TRBJ2-7; D unresolved. V lost 2 bases and J lost 3, with 3 bases in between. Germline V gene lookup returns CDR1 SGHRS and CDR2 YFSETQ. This CDR3 has 11 residues. CDR3 DNA: TGCGCCAGCAGCTTTAACTACGAGCAGTACTTC. Protein product: CASSFNYEQYF.

Here the CDR3 reads CASSPGGNLNTEAFF. Written as DNA, the CDR3 is TGTGCCAGCAGCCCCGGTGGTAATTTGAACACTGAAGCTTTCTTT. The chain recombines TRBV27 with TRBJ1-1, with no clear D. Germline-derived CDR1 and CDR2 are MNHEY and SMNVEV (reference sequence). V gave up 6 bases and J gave up 0 bases, with 14 bases separating them. This CDR3 contains 15 residues.